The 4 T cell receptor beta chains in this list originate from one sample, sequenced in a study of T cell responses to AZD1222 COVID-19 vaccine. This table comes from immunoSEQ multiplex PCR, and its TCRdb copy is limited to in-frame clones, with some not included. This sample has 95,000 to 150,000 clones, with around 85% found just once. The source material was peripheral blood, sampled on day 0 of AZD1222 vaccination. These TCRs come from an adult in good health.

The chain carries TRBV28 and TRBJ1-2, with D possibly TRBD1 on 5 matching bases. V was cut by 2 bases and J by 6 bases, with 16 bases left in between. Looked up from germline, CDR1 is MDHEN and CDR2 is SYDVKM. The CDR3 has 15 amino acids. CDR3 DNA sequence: TGTGCCAGCAGTTTAGGGGTCTATCAGGGCAATGGCTACACCTTC. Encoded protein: CASSLGVYQGNGYTF.

The CDR3 DNA reads TGCAGCGTCGGGACAGGTGCTGGCTACACCTTC. Encoded protein: CSVGTGAGYTF. V and J are TRBV29-1 and TRBJ1-2, with TRBD1 identical over 8 bases. CDR3 length: 11 residues. Germline V lookup: CDR1 SQVTM, CDR2 ANQGSEA. The ends lost 6 bases at V and 7 bases at J; junction bases unmatched: 4.

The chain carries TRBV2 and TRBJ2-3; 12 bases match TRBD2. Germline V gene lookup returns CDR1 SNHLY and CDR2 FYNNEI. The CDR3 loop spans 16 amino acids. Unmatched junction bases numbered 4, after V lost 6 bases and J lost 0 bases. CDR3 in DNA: TGTGCCAGCAGGTCCGGGACTAGCGGGAGCACAGATACGCAGTATTTT. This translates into CASRSGTSGSTDTQYF.

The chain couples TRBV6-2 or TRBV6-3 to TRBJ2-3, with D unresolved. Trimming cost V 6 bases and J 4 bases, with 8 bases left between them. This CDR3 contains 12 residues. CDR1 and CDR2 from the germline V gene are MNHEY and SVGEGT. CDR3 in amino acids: CASSFSADTQYF. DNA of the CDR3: TGTGCCAGCAGCTTCTCAGCAGATACGCAGTATTTT.